Each of the 9 T cell receptor beta chains below was sequenced from the same sample in a study of blood T cell repertoires in COVID-19. Clones were read by immunoSEQ multiplex PCR, and TCRdb kept only the in-frame ones, dropping some. The sample has 150,000 to 200,000 clones; roughly 81% are singletons. Sequencing was performed on peripheral blood. The source is a man between 35 and 55 years old who had recovered from COVID-19.

The rearrangement uses TRBV9 and TRBJ1-1, with 8 bases that match TRBD1. V was pared by 3 bases and J by 8 bases, with 9 bases of the junction left unmatched. Germline V gene data show CDR1 as SGDLS and CDR2 as YYNGEE. CDR3 length equals 14 residues. CDR3: CASSATGAPPEAFF. The CDR3 coding sequence is TGTGCCAGCAGCGCGACAGGGGCGCCCCCCGAAGCTTTCTTT.

The rearrangement links TRBV29-1 to TRBJ1-2, with 9 bases aligning to TRBD1. The CDR3 sequence is 13 residues long. Per germline, CDR1 SQVTM and CDR2 ANQGSEA. The junction had 7 bases not matched to a gene; V was cut back by 4 bases and J by 7 bases. CDR3 in amino acids: CSVVLQGAFGYTF. As DNA, the CDR3 is TGCAGCGTTGTCCTACAGGGGGCGTTTGGCTACACCTTC.

The chain employs TRBV9 and TRBJ2-3, with a possible D match to TRBD1 (5 bases). The germline CDR1 and CDR2 sequences are SGDLS and YYNGEE. The CDR3 runs to 14 residues. The V gene lost 2 bases and the J gene lost 5 bases, with 12 bases spanning the gap. CDR3 amino acids: CASSVGGAGDTQYF. The CDR3 nucleotides read TGTGCCAGCAGCGTGGGTGGGGCCGGAGATACGCAGTATTTT. Full variable domain (rest looked up from reference TRBV9 and TRBJ2-3): DSGVTQTPKHLITATGQRVTLRCSPRSGDLSVYWYQQSLDQGLQFLIQYYNGEERAKGNILERFSAQQFPDLHSELNLSSLELGDSALYFCASSVGGAGDTQYFGPGTRLTVL.

The chain has TRBV19 and TRBJ2-3, with D maybe TRBD1 (5 bases). V was cut by 4 bases and J by 6 bases, with 11 bases left in between. This CDR3 comprises 13 residues. From germline, CDR1 is LNHDA and CDR2 SQIVND (reference sequence). CDR3 amino acids: CASSTRQPDTQYF. The CDR3 DNA follows: TGTGCCAGTAGTACTAGACAGCCTGATACGCAGTATTTT.

The chain joins TRBV19 to TRBJ2-2; no reliable D call. This CDR3 spans 15 amino acids. Trimming pared 2 bases from V and 0 bases from J, leaving 7 bases between. Germline V gene sequence: CDR1 LNHDA, CDR2 SQIVND (reference sequence). The CDR3 DNA is TGTGCCAGTAGTATATTACTTGCGAACACCGGGGAGCTGTTTTTT. It specifies CASSILLANTGELFF.

J is TRBJ2-5 and V is TRBV2; possible D gene TRBD2, 5 bases. The CDR3 has 11 residues. V lost 7 bases, J lost 4 bases, and 7 bases lay in between. Germline CDR1 is SNHLY and CDR2 is FYNNEI. As DNA, the CDR3 is TGTGCCAGCACCGAGGGAGAGACCCAGTACTTC. Its translation is CASTEGETQYF.

This chain links TRBV9 with TRBJ2-1; 8 bases fit TRBD2. V shed 4 bases, J shed 9 bases, and the junction held 3 bases outside the gene matches. Germline V gives CDR1 SGDLS, CDR2 YYNGEE. The CDR3 spans 12 residues. The CDR3 here is CASSLSGTEQFF. CDR3 bases: TGTGCCAGCAGCCTTAGCGGGACTGAGCAGTTCTTC.

Here the CDR3 DNA reads TGTGCCAGCAGCTTAGGGACTAGCCAAGAGACCCAGTACTTC. Amino acids: CASSLGTSQETQYF. The chain employs TRBV11-2 and TRBJ2-5, with TRBD2 matching 7 bases. The germline V gene has CDR1 SGHAT and CDR2 FQNNGV. The CDR3 runs 14 residues. The ends lost 1 base at V and 1 base at J; junction bases unmatched: 0.

The table lists this clone with a few counts. The rearrangement joins TRBV30 to TRBJ1-6; D uncertain. The CDR3 contains 12 residues. The V gene's germline CDR1 is GTSNPN and CDR2 SVGIG (reference sequence). V was shortened by 5 bases and J by 9 bases, with 11 bases between the two germline ends. CDR3 protein: CAWRTGVSPLHF. The CDR3, as DNA: TGTGCCTGGCGGACTGGGGTTTCACCCCTCCACTTT.